The 2 T cell receptor beta chains below were found in one sample sequenced in a study of ipilimumab plus nivolumab after autologous stem cell transplantation. Produced via immunoSEQ multiplex PCR; TCRdb's table is partial and in-frame only. The data show roughly 86,000 clones, 65% to 85% seen once. The sample consisted of PBMCs, taken in a trial of ipilimumab plus nivolumab as post-transplant consolidation. Source of these receptors: a male donor with diffuse large B-cell lymphoma.

V gene TRBV2 combines with J gene TRBJ1-5; no firm D call. The CDR3 extends over 13 amino acids. Trimming removed 1 base from V and 7 bases from J, with 8 bases in between. Looked up from germline, CDR1 is SNHLY and CDR2 is FYNNEI. Here the CDR3 DNA reads TGTGCCAGCAGTGAAGGAAGACACCAGCCCCAGCATTTT. Translated: CASSEGRHQPQHF.

The chain links TRBV7-8 to TRBJ2-6; D is uncertain. V was clipped by 2 bases and J by 0 bases, with 8 bases between them. The CDR3 runs to 16 residues. The germline gives CDR1 SGHVS, CDR2 FQNEAQ. CDR3 in DNA: TGTGCCAGCAGCTTAAGAAGGGACTCTGGGGCCAACGTCCTGACTTTC. It translates to CASSLRRDSGANVLTF.